Sequencing of this TCR beta chain was carried out in a study of CD8 T cells in Susac syndrome. The RNA input was about 0.5 to 1 ug, and it was reverse transcribed with random hexamers. In TCRdb, the immunoSEQ multiplex PCR reads were re-called with MiXCR into one record per CDR3 protein. This table holds some 170,000 distinct CDR3 sequences, approximately 95% found once. This CDR3 has 15 residues. The J segment lost 5 bases and the V segment lost 5 bases, leaving 5 bases of the junction unmatched. The germline gives CDR1 LNHNV, CDR2 YYDKDF (reference sequence). The sequence was collected from a human donor in good health. The sequenced sample was CD4+ T cells from PBMCs. The chain employs TRBV15 and TRBJ2-5; TRBD2 agrees at 13 bases. The CDR3 spells CATSSWTSGSETQYF. The DNA for the CDR3 is TGTGCCACCAGCTCATGGACTAGCGGGAGTGAGACCCAGTACTTC.